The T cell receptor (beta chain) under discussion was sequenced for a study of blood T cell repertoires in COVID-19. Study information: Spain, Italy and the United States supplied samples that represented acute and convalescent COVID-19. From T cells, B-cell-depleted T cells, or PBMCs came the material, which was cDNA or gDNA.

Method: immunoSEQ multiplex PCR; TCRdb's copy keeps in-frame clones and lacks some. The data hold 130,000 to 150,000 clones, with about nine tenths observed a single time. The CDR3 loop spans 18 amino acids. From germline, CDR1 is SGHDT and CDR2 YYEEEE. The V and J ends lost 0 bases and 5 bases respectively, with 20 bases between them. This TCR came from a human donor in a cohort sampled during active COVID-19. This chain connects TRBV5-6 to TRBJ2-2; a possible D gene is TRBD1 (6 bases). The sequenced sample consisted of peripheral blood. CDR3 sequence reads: CASSLARLWGQKTGELFF. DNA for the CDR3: TGTGCCAGCAGCTTGGCCAGGCTCTGGGGGCAGAAAACCGGGGAGCTGTTTTTT. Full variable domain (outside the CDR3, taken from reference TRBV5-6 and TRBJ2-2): DAGVTQSPTHLIKTRGQQVTLRCSPKSGHDTVSWYQQALGQGPQFIFQYYEEEERQRGNFPDRFSGHQFPNYSSELNVNALLLGDSALYLCASSLARLWGQKTGELFFGEGSRLTVL.